The clone carrying this T cell receptor (beta chain) occurred a few times. Antigen specificity is unknown. These data are taken from a study of shared clonotypes between healthy human individuals. Study-wide points: Larger estimated richness was generally recorded for naive subsets relative to memory subsets.

Trimming stripped 4 bases from V and 1 base from J, with 3 bases between. The CDR3 runs 11 residues. The V gene's germline CDR1 is SGHNT and CDR2 YYREEE (reference sequence). Genomic DNA per cell subset filled all wells of several immunoSEQ plates. The table came from immunoSEQ multiplex PCR; TCRdb's copy has only in-frame clones and leaves some out. The table lists approximately 1.4 million clones, under 99% of them singletons. Nashville, Tennessee was home to all donors, each a Caucasian adult. Sequencing was carried out using naive CD4+ T cells sorted from blood. Subset meaning: CD45RA+ positively selected. The source of this sequence is a man under 40 in good health. The chain combines TRBV5-4 with TRBJ2-7, with D hard to call. In DNA, the CDR3 is TGTGCCAGCAGCGGATCCTACGAGCAGTACTTC. This codes for CASSGSYEQYF.